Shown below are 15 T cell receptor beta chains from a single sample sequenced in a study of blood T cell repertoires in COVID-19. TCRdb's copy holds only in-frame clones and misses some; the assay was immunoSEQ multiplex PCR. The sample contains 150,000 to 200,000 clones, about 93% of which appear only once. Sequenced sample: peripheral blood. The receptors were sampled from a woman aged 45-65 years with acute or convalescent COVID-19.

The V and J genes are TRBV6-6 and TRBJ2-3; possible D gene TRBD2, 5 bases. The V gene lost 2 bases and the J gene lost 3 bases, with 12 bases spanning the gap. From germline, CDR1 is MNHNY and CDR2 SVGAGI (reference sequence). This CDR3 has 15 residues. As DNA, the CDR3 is TGTGCCAGCAGTTACGGTGGGAGTGGGACAGATACGCAGTATTTT. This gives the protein CASSYGGSGTDTQYF.

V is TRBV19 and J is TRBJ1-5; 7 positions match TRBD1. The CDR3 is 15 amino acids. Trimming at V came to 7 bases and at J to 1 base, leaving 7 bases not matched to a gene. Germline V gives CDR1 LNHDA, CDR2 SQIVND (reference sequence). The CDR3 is CASTRQGGSNQPQHF. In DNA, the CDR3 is TGTGCCAGTACGCGACAGGGAGGAAGCAATCAGCCCCAGCATTTT.

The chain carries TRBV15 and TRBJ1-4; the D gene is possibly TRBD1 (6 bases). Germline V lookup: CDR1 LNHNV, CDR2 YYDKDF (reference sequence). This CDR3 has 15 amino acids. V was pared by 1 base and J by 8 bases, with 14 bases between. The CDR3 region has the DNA TGTGCCACCAGCAGAGGGGGGCAGGGTAGCGAAAAACTGTTTTTT. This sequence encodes CATSRGGQGSEKLFF.

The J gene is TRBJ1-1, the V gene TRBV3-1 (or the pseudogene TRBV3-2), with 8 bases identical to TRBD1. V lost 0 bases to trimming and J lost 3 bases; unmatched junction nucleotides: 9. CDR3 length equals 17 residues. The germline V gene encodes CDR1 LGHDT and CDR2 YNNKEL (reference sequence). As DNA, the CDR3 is TGTGCCAGCAGCCAAGATAGGCAGGGGGCGTTGGACACTGAAGCTTTCTTT. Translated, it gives CASSQDRQGALDTEAFF.

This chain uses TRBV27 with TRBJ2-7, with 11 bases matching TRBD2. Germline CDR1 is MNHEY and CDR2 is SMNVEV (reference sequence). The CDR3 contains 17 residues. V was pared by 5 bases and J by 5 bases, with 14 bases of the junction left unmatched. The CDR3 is CASSPPAKTSGANEQYF. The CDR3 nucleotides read TGTGCCAGCAGTCCTCCGGCGAAGACTAGCGGGGCCAACGAGCAGTACTTC.

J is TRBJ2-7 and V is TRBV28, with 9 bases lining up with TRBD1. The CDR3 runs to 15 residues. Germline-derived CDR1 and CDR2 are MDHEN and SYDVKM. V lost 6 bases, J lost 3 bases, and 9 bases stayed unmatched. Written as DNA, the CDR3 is TGTGCCAGCAGACCCGGGACAGGGAAATTCTACGAGCAGTACTTC. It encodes CASRPGTGKFYEQYF.

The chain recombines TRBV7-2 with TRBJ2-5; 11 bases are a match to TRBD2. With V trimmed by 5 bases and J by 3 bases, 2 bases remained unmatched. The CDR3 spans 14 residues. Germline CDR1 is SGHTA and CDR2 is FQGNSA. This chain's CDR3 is CASSLLAGEETQYF. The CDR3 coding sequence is TGTGCCAGCAGCCTACTAGCGGGAGAAGAGACCCAGTACTTC.

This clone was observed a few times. The DNA of the CDR3 is TGTGCCAGCTCACCACCAGGAGATCAGCCCCAGCATTTT. This encodes CASSPPGDQPQHF. The chain couples TRBV18 to TRBJ1-5; the D is unclear. V lost 0 bases to trimming and J lost 5 bases, with 5 bases between them. This CDR3 spans 13 amino acids. Per the germline V gene, CDR1 is KGHSH and CDR2 is LQKENI.

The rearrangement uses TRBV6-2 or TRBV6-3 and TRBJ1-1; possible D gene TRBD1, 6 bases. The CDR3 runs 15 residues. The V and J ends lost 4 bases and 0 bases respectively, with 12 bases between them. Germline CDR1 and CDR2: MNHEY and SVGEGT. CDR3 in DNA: TGTGCCAGCAGTTCAGGACAGTCCATGAACACTGAAGCTTTCTTT. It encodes CASSSGQSMNTEAFF.

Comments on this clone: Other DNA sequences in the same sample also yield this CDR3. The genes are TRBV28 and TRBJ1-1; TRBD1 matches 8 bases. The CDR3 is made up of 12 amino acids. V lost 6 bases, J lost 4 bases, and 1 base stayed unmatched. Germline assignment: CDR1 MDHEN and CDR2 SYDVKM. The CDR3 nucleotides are TGTGCCAGCAGAACAGGGGGCACTGAAGCTTTCTTT. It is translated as CASRTGGTEAFF.

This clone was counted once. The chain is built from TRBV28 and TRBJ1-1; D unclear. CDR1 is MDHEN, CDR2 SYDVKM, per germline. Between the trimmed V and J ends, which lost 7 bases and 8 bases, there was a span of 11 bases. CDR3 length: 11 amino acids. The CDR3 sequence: CASKGRREAFF. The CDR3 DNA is TGTGCCAGCAAGGGAAGGAGGGAAGCTTTCTTT.

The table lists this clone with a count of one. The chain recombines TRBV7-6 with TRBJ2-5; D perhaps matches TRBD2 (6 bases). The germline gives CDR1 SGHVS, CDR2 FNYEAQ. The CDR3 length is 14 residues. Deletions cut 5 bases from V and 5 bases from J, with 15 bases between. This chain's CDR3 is CASSQGLSVETQYF. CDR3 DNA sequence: TGTGCCAGCAGCCAGGGACTCAGTGTTGAGACCCAGTACTTC.

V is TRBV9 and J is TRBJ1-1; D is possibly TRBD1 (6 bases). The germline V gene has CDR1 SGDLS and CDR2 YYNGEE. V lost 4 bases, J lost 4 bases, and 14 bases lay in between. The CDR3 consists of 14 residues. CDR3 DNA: TGTGCCAGCAGCCCACAGGGTTTTGGCACTGAAGCTTTCTTT. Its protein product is CASSPQGFGTEAFF. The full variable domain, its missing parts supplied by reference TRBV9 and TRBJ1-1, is DSGVTQTPKHLITATGQRVTLRCSPRSGDLSVYWYQQSLDQGLQFLIQYYNGEERAKGNILERFSAQQFPDLHSELNLSSLELGDSALYFCASSPQGFGTEAFFGQGTRLTVV.

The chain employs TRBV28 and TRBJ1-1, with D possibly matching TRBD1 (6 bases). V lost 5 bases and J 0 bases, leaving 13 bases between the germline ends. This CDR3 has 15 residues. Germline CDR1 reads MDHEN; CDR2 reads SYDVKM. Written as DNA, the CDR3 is TGTGCCAGCAGTATCAGGGGTCCCTTGAACACTGAAGCTTTCTTT. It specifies CASSIRGPLNTEAFF.

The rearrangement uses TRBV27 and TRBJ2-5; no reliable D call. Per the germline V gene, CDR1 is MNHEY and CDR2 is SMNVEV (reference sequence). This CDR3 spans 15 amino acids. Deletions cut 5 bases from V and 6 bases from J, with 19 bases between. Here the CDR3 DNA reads TGTGCCAGCAGTCTAACTTTCGCGGCTCGGCAGACCCAGTACTTC. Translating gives CASSLTFAARQTQYF.